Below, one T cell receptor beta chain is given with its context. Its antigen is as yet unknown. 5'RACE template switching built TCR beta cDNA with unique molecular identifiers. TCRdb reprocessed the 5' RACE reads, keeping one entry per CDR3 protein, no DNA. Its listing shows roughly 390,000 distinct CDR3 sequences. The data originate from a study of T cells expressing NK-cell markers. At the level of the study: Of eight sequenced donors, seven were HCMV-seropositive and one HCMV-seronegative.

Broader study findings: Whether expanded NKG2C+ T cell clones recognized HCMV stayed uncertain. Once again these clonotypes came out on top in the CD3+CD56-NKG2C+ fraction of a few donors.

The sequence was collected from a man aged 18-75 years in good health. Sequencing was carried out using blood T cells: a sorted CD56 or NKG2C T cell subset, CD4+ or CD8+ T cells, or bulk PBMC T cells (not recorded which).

The CDR3 protein is CSARDQQGGSEAFF. This chain joins TRBV20-1 and TRBJ1-1; TCRdb proposes TRBD1, but this gene call is untestable without DNA. Germline V gene data show CDR1 as DFQATT and CDR2 as SNEGSKA (reference sequence). CDR3 length: 14 residues.